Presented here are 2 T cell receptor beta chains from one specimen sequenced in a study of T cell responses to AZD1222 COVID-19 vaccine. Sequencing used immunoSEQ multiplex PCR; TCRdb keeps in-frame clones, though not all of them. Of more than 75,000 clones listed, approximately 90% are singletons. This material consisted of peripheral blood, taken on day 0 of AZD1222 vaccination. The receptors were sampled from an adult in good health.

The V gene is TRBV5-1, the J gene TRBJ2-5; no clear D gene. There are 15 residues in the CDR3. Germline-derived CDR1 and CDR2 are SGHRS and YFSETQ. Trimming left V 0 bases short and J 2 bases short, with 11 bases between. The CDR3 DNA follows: TGCGCCAGCAGCTTGGCGGCGGTGCGTCAAGAGACCCAGTACTTC. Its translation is CASSLAAVRQETQYF. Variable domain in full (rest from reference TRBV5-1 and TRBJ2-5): KAGVTQTPRYLIKTRGQQVTLSCSPISGHRSVSWYQQTPGQGLQFLFEYFSETQRNKGNFPGRFSGRQFSNSRSEMNVSTLELGDSALYLCASSLAAVRQETQYFGPGTRLLVL.

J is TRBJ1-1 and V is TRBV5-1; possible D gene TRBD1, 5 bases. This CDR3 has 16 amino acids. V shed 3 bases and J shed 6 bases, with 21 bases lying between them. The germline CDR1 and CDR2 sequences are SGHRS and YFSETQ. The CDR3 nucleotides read TGCGCCAGCAGCTCGTGGGGCTTTTTCGAGATCGCTGAAGCTTTCTTT. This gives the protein CASSSWGFFEIAEAFF. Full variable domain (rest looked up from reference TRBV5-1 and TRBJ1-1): KAGVTQTPRYLIKTRGQQVTLSCSPISGHRSVSWYQQTPGQGLQFLFEYFSETQRNKGNFPGRFSGRQFSNSRSEMNVSTLELGDSALYLCASSSWGFFEIAEAFFGQGTRLTVV.